This paragraph covers one T cell receptor (beta chain) sequence. Its antigen remains undetermined. No base qualities exist here, and no much larger clone lies one base off it. The cohort was made up of approximately 670 healthy bone marrow donors. At the time of sampling, every cohort member was nominally healthy, though immune exposures that went unrecorded were likely present. The donor tested CMV seropositive, placing the donor among the 310 or so seropositive members of the cohort. A peripheral blood sample was provided by each donor, and peripheral blood mononuclear cells were used for TCR beta sequencing. The Qiagen DNeasy Blood Extraction Kit was used to extract genomic DNA from the blood cell samples. The sample belongs to a study of cytomegalovirus exposure and HLA in healthy donors (dated by TCRdb to the late 2010s). Broadly, across the study: An earlier analysis of about 530 of the donors reported approximately 280 Gb of sequence data and 95 million to 140 million unique TCR beta sequences obtained from about 200 million T cells. Approximately 330 gigabases of sequencing data and around 90 million unique TCR sequences made up an early release that covered several hundred HLA-typed donors. Among the 398 genotyped donors, about 85% belonged to the genetic ancestry cluster associated with self-reported Caucasian donors. The study aimed to test whether cataloging public T cell receptors could reveal signatures of past pathogen exposure. Using immunosequencing, the study profiled T cell repertoires from 640 or so subjects and related those repertoires to cytomegalovirus serostatus. Besides the first cohort of roughly 640 subjects, a separate validation cohort made up of around 120 different subjects was used. High-throughput TCR immunosequencing, statistical association of individual TCRs with disease status, and machine learning were combined to predict cytomegalovirus infection status. A later analysis re-examined previously published TCR beta repertoires from about 670 donors and added high-resolution HLA genotyping to investigate patterns of TCR occurrence. Rather than using new phenotypic data, the later analysis identified candidate immune exposures from TCR beta sequences and from how often those sequences occurred across donors. To decide whether each TCR beta V gene segment behaved as functional or pseudogenic, an earlier analysis of over 500 of the donors relied on high-throughput TCR beta sequencing. Donor age, sex, ethnicity and CMV serostatus were collected together with the repertoire data. A later genetic analysis used genome-wide SNP genotypes for about 55% of the 666 donors, treating that subset as a discovery cohort. Every repertoire in the discovery cohort had been generated on one and the same sequencing platform. Class I and class II HLA loci were covered by the typing at four-digit resolution. The number of donors typed differed by locus, with roughly 629-640 for A, B, C, DRB1 and DQB1, 522 for DQA1, approximately 580 for DPA1, and some 440 for DPB1. Because of strong linkage in the cohort, roughly five DR-DQ haplotypes were treated as single units for association and clustering. Across some 400 genotyped donors of the cohort, an average of about 220,000 unique TCR beta nucleotide sequences per donor were sequenced, and roughly 20% of those sequences were non-productive. Overall results and qualifications from the work: V-gene and J-gene trimming of TCR beta chains was associated with a missense DCLRE1C variant in a later genetic analysis, and the association was replicated in an independent cohort. The cohort was sequenced for TCR beta chains only, and without alpha or paired-chain data the features that could be detected were limited. Some IMGT-functional V segments, including TRBV6-2 and TRBV6-3, could not be told apart with the 87-base-pair reads, so those segments were excluded. A later analysis found that most CMV-associated TCR beta chains appeared HLA-restricted, with HLA associations seemingly driven largely by CMV exposure. In both the original and validation cohorts, the classifier was reported to diagnose cytomegalovirus status with high specificity and sensitivity. A group of highly shared sequence variants was considered likely to be a technical artifact of the sequencing pipeline. The presence/absence analyses assumed that sequencing depth was roughly uniform across donors, and that assumption may not be true. It was suggested by the authors that the approach could potentially be generalized to other disease states and immunological phenotypes. An earlier analysis of approximately 600 of the donors showed that most TCR beta V segments appeared in productive rearrangements either about 87% or about 30% of the time, which broadly matched IMGT annotations. A later analysis associated about 18,000 TCR beta sequences with specific HLA alleles at a false discovery rate of 0.05. A further reported finding was that TCR beta sequences accurately predicted the HLA-A and HLA-B alleles for most subjects in the first cohort. HLA typing was unavailable for some donors at each locus, so association tests used only the typed subset. While some public TCRs were present in many individuals, most TCR sequences turned up only very rarely across donors. In a later analysis, the rate of TCR association differed among HLA loci, with DRB1 alleles having the most associated TCRs and HLA-C alleles having the fewest. According to a later analysis, parvovirus B19, influenza, CMV and Epstein-Barr virus appeared linked to several top co-occurrence clusters. CMV serostatus was the only immune exposure information available for the cohort. In a later analysis, HLA-associated TCR beta chains showed more clonal expansion and lower generation probabilities than non-associated chains that were equally common. A few of the identified cytomegalovirus-associated TCR beta chains were confirmed in vitro to be specific for cytomegalovirus antigens. When HLA alleles, especially DR and DQ, strongly co-occurred, TCR associations were difficult to assign to individual alleles. The earlier analysis of a few hundred of the donors excluded around 17 rarely observed V segments, including chromosome 9 orphons, because counts were too low. Linkage disequilibrium might explain the correlated functional status among segregating V segments, but an unknown experimental factor could not be ruled out. Compared with the 666-donor mean, donors in an Asian-associated ancestry cluster had fewer N-insertions in productive TCRs, according to a later genetic analysis. In the study, some 160 TCR beta chains were listed as associated with cytomegalovirus.

The library was produced with the immunoSEQ multiplex PCR assay. The multiplex PCR relied on a mix of 60 forward primers for TCR Vbeta segments and 13 reverse primers for TCR Jbeta segments. Amplification of the CDR3 region of rearranged TCR beta genes was performed with a multiplex PCR assay on genomic DNA. The Illumina HiSeq System was used to sequence the amplified TCR beta libraries as 87-base-pair reads. In the authors' own workflow: A later analysis tallied 75 million to 85 million unique TCR beta chains across the 650 to 750 repertoires, and around 10 million of those chains were shared by two or more donors. Raw reads were error-corrected and collapsed into unique sequences by a nearest-neighbor algorithm in which closely related sequences were merged to remove PCR and sequencing errors. V, D and J gene segments were assigned by aligning CDR3 sequences to IMGT reference sequences. Each retained sequence needed at least a six-nucleotide match to both a V gene segment and a J gene segment. A rearrangement counted as productive if the CDR3 had no stop codons and remained in frame with V and J, and every other rearrangement counted as non-productive. CDR3 was defined according to IMGT convention as the region running from the second conserved V-encoded cysteine to the conserved J-encoded phenylalanine. The earlier analysis of some 600 of the donors excluded sequences that lacked an unambiguous match to a single V gene segment. In an earlier analysis of 587 of the donors, V segments were called functional above 56.7% productive rearrangements and were called segregating when the between-donor standard deviation exceeded 5%. To diagnose cytomegalovirus status from the catalog of TCR beta chain sequences, a statistical classification framework was built. A later analysis assigned V and J genes by comparing TCR nucleotide sequences with IMGT/GENE-DB human TR gene sequences. In a later analysis, CDR3 sequences and most-parsimonious VDJ recombination scenarios were assigned using the TCRdist pipeline. In a later analysis, every TCR beta chain was defined by the combination of its CDR3 amino acid sequence and its V-gene family, and reads without a unique V-gene family were dropped. In a later analysis, some 600 highly shared, low-generation-probability nucleotide sequences were removed to address suspected cross-contamination and a sequencing artifact. In a later analysis, a clonal expansion index for each public chain was calculated from normalized within-repertoire ranks of inferred template counts. In a later analysis, generation probabilities were computed using a VDJ recombination model fitted to out-of-frame rearrangements, and the results were checked against IGoR. In a later analysis, hypergeometric tests were used to score TCR-TCR, TCR-HLA and TCR-CMV co-occurrence, with a repertoire-size bias correction applied to TCR pairs. To estimate false discovery rates, a later analysis permuted the HLA or CMV assignments 20 times. In a later analysis, co-occurring TCRs were grouped with DBSCAN, and TCRdist sequence similarity was added when clustering was performed within HLA-allele-positive subsets. For co-occurrence clustering, repertoires with fewer than 30,000 or more than 120,000 public chains were excluded, along with 4 to 6 repertoires with anomalous nucleotide sharing. The table comes from immuneACCESS by way of TCRdb, which keeps in-frame sequences with V and J called. Part of the clones is missing from these tables; in studies checked, under half for an unresolved V gene and the rest for unknown reasons. That table gives V, J and clone size, and the DNA gave D and trimming. A total of about 130,000 clones appear in this sample, more than 75% of them only once. Clones ranked in the top ten supply approximately 10% of the sample.

Spanning cysteine to phenylalanine, the CDR3 consists of 14 amino acids. Only the CDR3 portion is preserved as DNA: 42 bases, with reading frame beginning at the first base. Compared with germline, V lacks 1 base and J lacks 5 bases; bases without a gene match: 3. CDR1 is given as SGDLS and CDR2 as YYNGEE, both from the germline V gene. This receptor was identified in a man between 25 and 39 years old in good health and CMV-seropositive. The specimen was PBMCs. The rearrangement combines TRBV9 with TRBJ2-1; 7 bases in the junction line up with TRBD2. The sequence in DNA is TGTGCCAGCAGCGTACTAGCGGCAAACAATGAGCAGTTCTTC. Translated, this gives CASSVLAANNEQFF.